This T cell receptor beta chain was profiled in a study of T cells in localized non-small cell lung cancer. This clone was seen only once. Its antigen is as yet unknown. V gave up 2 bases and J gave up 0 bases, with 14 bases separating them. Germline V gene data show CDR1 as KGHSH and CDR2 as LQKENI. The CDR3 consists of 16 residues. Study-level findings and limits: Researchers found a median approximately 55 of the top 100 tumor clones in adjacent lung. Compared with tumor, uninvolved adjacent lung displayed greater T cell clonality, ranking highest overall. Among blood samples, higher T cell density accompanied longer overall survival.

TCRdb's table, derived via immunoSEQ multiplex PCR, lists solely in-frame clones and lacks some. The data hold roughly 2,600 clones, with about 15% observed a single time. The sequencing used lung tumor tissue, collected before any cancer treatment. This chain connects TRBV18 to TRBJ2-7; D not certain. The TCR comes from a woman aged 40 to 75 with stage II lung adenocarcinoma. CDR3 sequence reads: CASSPALGLSSYEQYF. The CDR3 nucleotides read TGTGCCAGCTCACCAGCGCTAGGATTGAGCTCCTACGAGCAGTACTTC.